The following is a T cell receptor beta chain sequence with its context. This clonotype was observed at least ten times. The clone's antigen remains unknown. Per-base quality was not reported, and no clone a single base away is much larger than it. This record comes from a study of Graves' ophthalmopathy and Graves' hyperthyroidism (dated by TCRdb to the late 2010s). Notes on the research overall: Stable hyperthyroidism was defined as no progression to ophthalmopathy within 18 months of follow-up. The independent validation cohort included 18 to 20 hyperthyroidism patients plus 17 patients who later progressed from hyperthyroidism to ophthalmopathy. After sampling, hyperthyroidism patients received methimazole starting at 30 mg daily, and ophthalmopathy patients received high-dose intravenous methylprednisolone. To explore V-J signatures that separate ophthalmopathy from hyperthyroidism, a discovery set of approximately 100 patients was enrolled, consisting of more than 40 with ophthalmopathy and around 57 with stable hyperthyroidism. The study used TCR beta repertoire signatures to distinguish Graves' ophthalmopathy from Graves' hyperthyroidism and to predict progression to ophthalmopathy. In total, approximately 130 blood samples were TCR-sequenced: 43 ophthalmopathy, under 85 hyperthyroidism and approximately 17 hyperthyroidism-to-ophthalmopathy patients. T-cell repertoires of thyroid tissue and blood were compared in a handful of hyperthyroidism patients.

Overall study results and their limits: Among expanded thyroid clonotypes with frequency above 0.001, most also showed up in blood, which suggests that blood repertoires may reflect the thyroid immune response. In validation, the model predicted ophthalmopathy progression with 55% to 71% sensitivity and around 72% specificity; fewer than 15 predicted patients were CT-confirmed with GO in a median of 6.5 months. Sample size was not statistically predetermined, and group allocation was not concealed from the investigators. The 13-signature model separated ophthalmopathy from stable hyperthyroidism with approximately 90% sensitivity and approximately 83% specificity in cross-validation, and 80%/75% in the test set.

Hyperthyroidism patients were newly diagnosed, with disease duration under 2 months, and aged 18 to 65 years. Patients with other autoimmune diseases, uncontrolled infections, pregnancy or lactation were excluded from the study. Diagnosis relied on clinical symptoms, serum thyroxine, TRAb, thyroid ultrasound and orbital computed tomography. Trizol reagent was used to extract the total RNA, and its quality was then checked on an Agilent 2100 Bioanalyzer. For repertoire sequencing, TCR beta CDR3 regions were amplified from RNA transcripts. The first round of RT-PCR was done with HTBI primers and the Qiagen OneStep RT-PCR kit, and was followed by a second round of multiplex PCR, then size selection and purification. The libraries underwent paired-end sequencing with 100 bp reads on an Illumina HiSeq2000. As for how the authors treated the data: SOAPnuke was used to process the reads, removing any read that contained adapters or uncalled bases, had a mean Phred below 15, or lacked an exact match to the constant primer or identifier. COPE v1.2.5 was used to merge high-quality paired reads. Unique nucleotide sequences were defined as clonotypes and aligned to IMGT TRB V, D and J references using MiTCR v1.1. The analysis was limited to V-J combinations with a frequency above 0.0001, which together covered 99% to 99.2% of the repertoires. For each V-J combination, a TCR clonal expansion and chaos score was defined as F50 clonal expansion divided by the chaos observed in the TCRdist matrix. Features were reduced by Welch's t-statistics and random forest to approximately 12 V-J combinations, which fed a naive Bayes classifier. The similarity between thyroid and blood repertoires was quantified using the Morisita-Horn index. TCRdb reworked the public reads: Q25 trimming with fastp, MiXCR clone assembly, productive beta chains retained. For every CDR3 protein sequence, its rows merge into one entry that carries the most common genes and DNA. None of the V and J calls come from the authors' own analysis; TCRdb made them. Within this sample are around 1,200,000 distinct CDR3 sequences, with 35% to 40% of them counted one time only. Of the sample, 11% falls within the top ten clones.

Its CDR3 holds 14 amino acids, cysteine through phenylalanine. The retained sequence is limited to the CDR3, 42 bases, with the frame set at the first base. Trimming takes 4 bases off V and 5 bases off J; junction bases not matched to a gene: 4. The germline V gene (reference sequence) sets CDR1 to LNHDA and CDR2 to SQIVND. The rearrangement joined TRBV19 to TRBJ1-5, and TRBD1 aligns with 8 junction nucleotides. Sequenced material: peripheral blood or thyroid tissue (not recorded which). This TCR derives from an adult man with Graves' hyperthyroidism. The DNA reads as follows: TGTGCCAGTAGTACCAGGGGGCTCCATCAGCCCCAGCATTTT. It codes for CASSTRGLHQPQHF. Beyond the CDR3, the reference TRBV19 and TRBJ1-5 genes provide the residues; the full variable domain reads: DGGITQSPKYLFRKEGQNVTLSCEQNLNHDAMYWYRQDPGQGLRLIYYSQIVNDFQKGDIAEGYSVSREKKESFPLTVTSAQKNPTAFYLCASSTRGLHQPQHFGDGTRLSIL.